This T cell receptor (beta chain) is from a study of T cell responses to AZD1222 COVID-19 vaccine. Sequencing used immunoSEQ multiplex PCR; TCRdb keeps in-frame clones, though not all of them. Of 100,000 to 150,000 clones in the sample, about nine tenths were seen once. CDR1 MNHEY and CDR2 SVGEGT come from the germline V gene. This CDR3 is 14 amino acids long. Trimming removed 5 bases from V and 2 bases from J, with 12 bases in between. The sequencing here drew on peripheral blood, taken on day 0 of AZD1222 vaccination. This clonotype originated in an adult in good health. The chain combines TRBV6-2 or TRBV6-3 with TRBJ1-1, with D tentatively TRBD1 (5 bases). CDR3 DNA sequence: TGTGCCAGCAGTGGGCCGGGGGTAAACACTGAAGCTTTCTTT. This translates into CASSGPGVNTEAFF.